This T cell receptor beta chain was found in a study of T cells after yellow fever vaccination. Study-level results: Repertoires sorted by FACS could include abundant clonotypes that are contaminants from the bulk population.

This clonotype occurred many times. What it binds is unknown. CDR1 and CDR2 (germline): LNHNV, YYDKDF (reference sequence). The CDR3 loop spans 15 amino acids. V shed 5 bases and J shed 2 bases, with 13 bases lying between them. TCRdb called the 5' RACE reads again in MiXCR, with one record for every CDR3 protein. The data show 200,000 to 300,000 distinct CDR3 sequences, with around 3.5% seen just once and approximately 18% held by the top ten. This specimen consisted of PBMCs, obtained 15 days after the yellow fever booster vaccination. J is TRBJ2-1 and V is TRBV15; D possibly corresponds to TRBD2 (6 bases). The sequence came from a man between 18 and 29 years old who received the YFV17D yellow fever vaccine. This CDR3 is CATSGFGGPYNEQFF. The CDR3 bases are TGTGCCACCAGCGGTTTCGGGGGTCCCTACAATGAGCAGTTCTTC.